This T cell receptor (beta chain) was recovered during a study of blood T cell repertoires in COVID-19. Profiling relied on immunoSEQ multiplex PCR, and the TCRdb table lists in-frame clones only, not all of them. The sample holds 190,000 or so clones, 80% to 90% seen once. The specimen sequenced was peripheral blood. The TCR was taken from a man aged 60 to 75 who had recovered from COVID-19.

The CDR3 nucleotides read TGTGCCAGCAGCCTGGCAGGGCGATCACCCCTCCACTTT. Translated, it gives CASSLAGRSPLHF. The chain joins TRBV9 to TRBJ1-6; TRBD1 might be the D (5 bases). The CDR3 loop spans 13 amino acids. The germline V gene has CDR1 SGDLS and CDR2 YYNGEE. V lost 4 bases and J lost 10, with 12 bases in between.